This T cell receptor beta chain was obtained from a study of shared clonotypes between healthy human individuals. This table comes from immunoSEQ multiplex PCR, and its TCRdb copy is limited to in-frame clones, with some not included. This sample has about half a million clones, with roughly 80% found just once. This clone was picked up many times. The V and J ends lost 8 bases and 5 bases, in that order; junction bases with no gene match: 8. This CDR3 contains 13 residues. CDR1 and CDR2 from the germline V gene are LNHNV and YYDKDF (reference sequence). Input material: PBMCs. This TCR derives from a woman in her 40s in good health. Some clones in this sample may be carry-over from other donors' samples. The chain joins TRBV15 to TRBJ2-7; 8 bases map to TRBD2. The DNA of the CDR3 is TGTGCCACCCAACGGGAGGGCCGGCACGAGCAGTACTTC. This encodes CATQREGRHEQYF.